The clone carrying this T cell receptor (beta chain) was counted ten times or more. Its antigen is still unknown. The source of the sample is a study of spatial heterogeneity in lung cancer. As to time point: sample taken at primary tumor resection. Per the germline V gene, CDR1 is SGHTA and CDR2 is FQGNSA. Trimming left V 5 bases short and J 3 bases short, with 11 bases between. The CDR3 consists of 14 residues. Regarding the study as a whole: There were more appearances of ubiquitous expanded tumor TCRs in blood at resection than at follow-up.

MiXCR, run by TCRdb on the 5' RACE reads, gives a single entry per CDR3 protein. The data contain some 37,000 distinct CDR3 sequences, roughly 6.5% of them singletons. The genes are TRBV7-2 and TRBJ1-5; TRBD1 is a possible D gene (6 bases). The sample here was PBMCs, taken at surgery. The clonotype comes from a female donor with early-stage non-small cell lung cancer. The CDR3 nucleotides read TGTGCCAGCAGCGCGGACAGTATCAATCAGCCCCAGCATTTT. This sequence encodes CASSADSINQPQHF.